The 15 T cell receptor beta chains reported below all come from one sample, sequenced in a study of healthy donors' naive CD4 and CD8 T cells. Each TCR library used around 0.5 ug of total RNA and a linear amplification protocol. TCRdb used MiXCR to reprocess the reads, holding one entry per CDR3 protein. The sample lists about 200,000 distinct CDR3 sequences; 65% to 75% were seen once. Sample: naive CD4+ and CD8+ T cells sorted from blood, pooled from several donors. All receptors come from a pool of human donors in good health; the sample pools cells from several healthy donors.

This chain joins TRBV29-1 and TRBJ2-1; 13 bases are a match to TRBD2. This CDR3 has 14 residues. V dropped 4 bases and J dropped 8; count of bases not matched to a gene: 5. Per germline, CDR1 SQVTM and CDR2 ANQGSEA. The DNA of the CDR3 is TGCAGCGTTGGAGGACTAGCGGGAGAATATGAGCAGTTCTTC. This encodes CSVGGLAGEYEQFF.

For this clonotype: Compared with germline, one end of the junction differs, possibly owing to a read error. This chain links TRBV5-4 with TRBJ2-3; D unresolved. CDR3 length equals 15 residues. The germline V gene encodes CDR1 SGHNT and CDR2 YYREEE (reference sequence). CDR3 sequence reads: CASSFGQRSTDTQYF. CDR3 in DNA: TGCGCCAGCAGCTTTGGCCAGCGTAGCACAGATACGCAGTATTTT.

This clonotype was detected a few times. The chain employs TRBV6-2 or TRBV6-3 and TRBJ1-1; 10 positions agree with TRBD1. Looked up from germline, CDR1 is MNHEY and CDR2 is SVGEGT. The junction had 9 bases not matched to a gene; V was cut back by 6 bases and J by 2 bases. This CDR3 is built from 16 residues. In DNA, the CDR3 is TGTGCCAGCAGAGCTGACAGGGGGCTTGTAAACACTGAAGCTTTCTTT. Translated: CASRADRGLVNTEAFF.

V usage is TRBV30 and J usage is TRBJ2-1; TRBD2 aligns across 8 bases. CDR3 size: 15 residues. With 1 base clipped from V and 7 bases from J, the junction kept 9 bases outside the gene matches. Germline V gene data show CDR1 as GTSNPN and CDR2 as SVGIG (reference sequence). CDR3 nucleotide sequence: TGTGCCTGGAGTGAGCTAGCGGGTCCGGAAAATGAGCAGTTCTTC. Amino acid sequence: CAWSELAGPENEQFF.

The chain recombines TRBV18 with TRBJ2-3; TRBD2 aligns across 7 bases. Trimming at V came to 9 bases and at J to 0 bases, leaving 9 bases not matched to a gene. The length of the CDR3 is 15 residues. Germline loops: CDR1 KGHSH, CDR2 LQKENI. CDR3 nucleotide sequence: TGTGCCAGTTTTCGGGCGGGAGCGAGCACAGATACGCAGTATTTT. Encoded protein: CASFRAGASTDTQYF.

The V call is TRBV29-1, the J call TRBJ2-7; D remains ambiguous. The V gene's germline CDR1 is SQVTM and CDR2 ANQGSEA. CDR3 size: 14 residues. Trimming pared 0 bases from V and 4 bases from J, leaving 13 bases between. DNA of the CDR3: TGCAGCGTTGAAGAGGGCCTATATCCTTACGAGCAGTACTTC. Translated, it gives CSVEEGLYPYEQYF.

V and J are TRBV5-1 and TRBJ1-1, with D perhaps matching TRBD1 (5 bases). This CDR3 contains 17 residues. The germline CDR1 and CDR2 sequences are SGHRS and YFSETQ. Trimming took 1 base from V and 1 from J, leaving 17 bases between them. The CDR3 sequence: CASSLLSGIAQNTEAFF. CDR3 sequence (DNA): TGCGCCAGCAGCTTGTTGTCAGGGATTGCCCAGAACACTGAAGCTTTCTTT.

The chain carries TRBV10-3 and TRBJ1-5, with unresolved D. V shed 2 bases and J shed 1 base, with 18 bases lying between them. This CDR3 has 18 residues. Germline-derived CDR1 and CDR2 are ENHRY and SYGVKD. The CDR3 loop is CAISEDLDSAPSNQPQHF. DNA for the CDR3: TGTGCCATCAGTGAGGACCTGGATTCGGCACCCAGCAATCAGCCCCAGCATTTT.

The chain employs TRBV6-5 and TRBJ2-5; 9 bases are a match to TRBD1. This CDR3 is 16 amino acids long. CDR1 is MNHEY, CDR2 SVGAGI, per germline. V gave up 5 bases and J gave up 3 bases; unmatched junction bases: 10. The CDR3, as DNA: TGTGCCAGCAGTCAGGGACAGGGTGGATTGGAAGAGACCCAGTACTTC. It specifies CASSQGQGGLEETQYF.

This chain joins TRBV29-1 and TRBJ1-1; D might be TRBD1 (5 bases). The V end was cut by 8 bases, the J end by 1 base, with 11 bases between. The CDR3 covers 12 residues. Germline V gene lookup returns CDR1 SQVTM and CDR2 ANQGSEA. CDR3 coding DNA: TGCAGCATTCGACAGACGAACACTGAAGCTTTCTTT. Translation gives CSIRQTNTEAFF.

The CDR3 sequence: CASSYWGLGEETQYF. Written as DNA, the CDR3 is TGTGCCAGCAGTTACTGGGGACTAGGGGAAGAGACCCAGTACTTC. V gene TRBV6-5 combines with J gene TRBJ2-5, with 8 bases that match TRBD2. Germline V gene lookup returns CDR1 MNHEY and CDR2 SVGAGI. V was clipped by 1 base and J by 3 bases; unmatched bases: 4. This CDR3 spans 15 amino acids.

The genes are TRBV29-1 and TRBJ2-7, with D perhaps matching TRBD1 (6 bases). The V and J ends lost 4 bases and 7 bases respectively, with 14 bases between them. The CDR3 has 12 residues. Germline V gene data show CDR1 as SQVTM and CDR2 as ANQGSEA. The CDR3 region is CSVGGGFGEQYF. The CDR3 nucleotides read TGCAGCGTTGGAGGGGGTTTTGGAGAGCAGTACTTC.

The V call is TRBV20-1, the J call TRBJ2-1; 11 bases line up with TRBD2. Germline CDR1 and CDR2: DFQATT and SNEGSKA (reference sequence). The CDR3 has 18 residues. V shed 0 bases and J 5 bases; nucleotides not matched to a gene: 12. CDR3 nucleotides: TGCAGTGCTAGAGATTGGGCTAGCGGGAGGTCCCCCCACAATGAGCAGTTCTTC. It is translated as CSARDWASGRSPHNEQFF.

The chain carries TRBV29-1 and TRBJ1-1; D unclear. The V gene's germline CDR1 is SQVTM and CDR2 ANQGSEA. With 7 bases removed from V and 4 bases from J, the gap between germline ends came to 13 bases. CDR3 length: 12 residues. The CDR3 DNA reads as TGCAGCGCAGCAAGGGATGGCACTGAAGCTTTCTTT. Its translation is CSAARDGTEAFF.

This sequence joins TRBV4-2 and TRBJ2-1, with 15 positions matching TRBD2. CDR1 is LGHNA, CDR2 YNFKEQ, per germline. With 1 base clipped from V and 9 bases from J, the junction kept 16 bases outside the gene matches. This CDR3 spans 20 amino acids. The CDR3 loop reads CASSQGGLAGGLALKGEQFF. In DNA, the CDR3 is TGTGCCAGCAGCCAAGGGGGACTAGCGGGAGGTTTGGCCCTCAAGGGTGAGCAGTTCTTC.